These T cell receptor beta chains were read from a single sample in a study of blood T cells in healthy people across ages. One entry per CDR3 protein results from TCRdb running MiXCR on the 5' RACE reads. The sample yields 800,000 to 900,000 distinct CDR3 sequences, 62% seen once. Sample: blood. These receptors were collected from a man younger than 40 in good health. Both conserved end residues are part of each CDR3. Each record gives: V gene, J gene, D gene, clone size, CDR3 protein, CDR3 DNA. D genes are given only for firm matches. Size is stated for part of the rows, as once, few or many counts, or as a class when the clone is expanded.

>TRBV7-9|TRBJ2-7|TRBD2|.
CASSTRTSGAYEQYF
TGTGCCAGCAGCACTCGGACTAGCGGAGCCTACGAGCAGTACTTC
>TRBV5-1|TRBJ2-7|.|.
CTSSLARATNSYNEQYF
TGCACCAGCAGCTTGGCCAGGGCGACTAACTCCTACAATGAGCAGTACTTC
>TRBV7-9|TRBJ1-6|.|.
CASSLSSMNSPLHF
TGTGCCAGCAGCTTATCTTCGATGAATTCACCCCTCCACTTT
>TRBV29-1|TRBJ2-5|TRBD1|.
CSVPGTELPETQYF
TGCAGCGTTCCCGGGACAGAGCTACCAGAGACCCAGTACTTC
>TRBV6-6|TRBJ2-3|TRBD1|once
CASIQGQPADTQYF
TGTGCCAGCATCCAGGGACAGCCAGCAGATACGCAGTATTTT
>TRBV9|TRBJ2-1|.|once
CASMGFSYNEQFF
TGTGCCAGCATGGGATTCTCCTACAATGAGCAGTTCTTC
>TRBV29-1|TRBJ2-3|.|.
CSVEIGRSASADTQYF
TGCAGCGTTGAAATCGGTCGGTCCGCCAGCGCAGATACGCAGTATTTT
>TRBV9|TRBJ1-2|TRBD1|.
CASSVYDRGRYGYTF
TGTGCCAGCAGCGTATACGACAGGGGAAGGTATGGCTACACCTTC
>TRBV5-1|TRBJ2-1|TRBD2|.
CASLLGGQGNEQFF
TGCGCCAGTCTCTTGGGAGGGCAGGGTAATGAGCAGTTCTTC
>TRBV20-1|TRBJ2-3|.|.
CSGWTPADTDTQYF
TGCAGTGGCTGGACTCCAGCTGACACAGATACGCAGTATTTT
>TRBV6-2/TRBV6-3|TRBJ2-4|TRBD2|.
CASSYDGGALALAKNIQYF
TGTGCCAGCAGTTACGACGGGGGGGCCCTCGCCTTAGCCAAAAACATTCAGTACTTC
>TRBV5-5|TRBJ2-3|.|.
CASSLNQISTDTQYF
TGTGCCAGCAGCTTGAACCAAATTAGCACAGATACGCAGTATTTT
>TRBV27|TRBJ2-7|.|.
CASIGQAAHEQYF
TGTGCCAGCATCGGGCAGGCAGCCCACGAGCAGTACTTC
>TRBV4-3|TRBJ1-5|.|.
CASSQLPGTDQPQHF
TGCGCCAGCAGCCAACTCCCTGGGACGGATCAGCCCCAGCATTTT
>TRBV5-1|TRBJ2-7|.|few
CASTHSRAPEVHEQYF
TGCGCCAGCACCCACAGCCGGGCCCCCGAGGTCCACGAGCAGTACTTC
>TRBV4-2|TRBJ2-1|.|few
CASSQDGTGEQFF
TGTGCCAGCAGCCAAGACGGGACGGGTGAGCAGTTCTTC
>TRBV7-8|TRBJ2-1|TRBD2|once
CASRSGVYKLDEQFF
TGTGCCAGCAGGAGCGGGGTTTATAAATTAGATGAGCAGTTCTTC
>TRBV9|TRBJ1-1|.|.
CASSVDGLTNTEAFF
TGTGCCAGCAGCGTCGATGGACTGACCAACACTGAAGCTTTCTTT
>TRBV18|TRBJ1-1|.|.
CASSAEGNTEAFF
TGTGCCAGCTCAGCCGAGGGAAACACTGAAGCTTTCTTT
>TRBV10-3|TRBJ1-2|TRBD1|.
CAISEDRENFSYTF
TGTGCCATCAGTGAAGACAGGGAAAATTTTAGCTACACCTTC
>TRBV14|TRBJ2-3|.|.
CASSLRDRGDTQYF
TGTGCCAGCAGCCTGAGGGACCGTGGAGATACGCAGTATTTT
>TRBV7-6|TRBJ2-1|.|once
CASSLWGQRMNEQFF
TGTGCCAGCAGCTTATGGGGACAAAGGATGAATGAGCAGTTCTTC
>TRBV6-5|TRBJ1-1|.|once
CASSEGGAREAFF
TGTGCCAGCAGTGAAGGGGGGGCAAGGGAAGCTTTCTTT
>TRBV7-9|TRBJ1-6|.|.
CASSLAGADNSPLHF
TGTGCCAGCAGCTTAGCGGGGGCAGATAATTCACCCCTCCACTTT
>TRBV4-2|TRBJ1-4|.|.
CASSQGVGSGFNEKLFF
TGTGCCAGCAGCCAAGGCGTAGGATCGGGGTTTAATGAAAAACTGTTTTTT
>TRBV3-1|TRBJ1-2|.|.
CASSQATAIYGYTF
TGTGCCAGCAGCCAAGCAACAGCTATCTATGGCTACACCTTC
>TRBV12-3/TRBV12-4|TRBJ2-1|.|few
CASRLGYNEQFF
TGTGCCAGCCGGCTAGGCTACAATGAGCAGTTCTTC
>TRBV6-2/TRBV6-3|TRBJ2-3|TRBD1|.
CASSSGTETDTQYF
TGTGCCAGCAGTTCCGGGACAGAAACAGATACGCAGTATTTT
>TRBV5-1|TRBJ2-5|TRBD2|.
CASSEGLAGYQETQYF
TGCGCCAGCAGCGAGGGACTAGCGGGGTACCAAGAGACCCAGTACTTC
>TRBV5-6|TRBJ2-1|.|.
CASSSHYLGGMQFF
TGTGCCAGCAGCTCGCATTATTTGGGGGGAATGCAGTTCTTC
>TRBV7-9|TRBJ2-3|TRBD2|.
CASSPRTSGDHTQYF
TGTGCCAGCAGCCCGAGGACTAGCGGGGACCATACGCAGTATTTT
>TRBV2|TRBJ2-7|.|.
CASIGYSHEQYF
TGTGCCAGCATAGGGTATAGCCACGAGCAGTACTTC
>TRBV27|TRBJ2-5|TRBD2|.
CASSLWGLAGDEQYF
TGTGCCAGCAGTTTATGGGGACTAGCGGGTGATGAGCAGTACTTC
>TRBV5-1|TRBJ2-7|.|few
CASSWGSGSHEQYF
TGCGCCAGCAGTTGGGGCTCAGGGAGCCACGAGCAGTACTTC
>TRBV3-1|TRBJ1-4|.|.
CASSSQGITLTNEKLFF
TGTGCCAGCAGCAGCCAGGGAATCACCCTAACTAATGAAAAACTGTTTTTT
>TRBV7-2|TRBJ2-1|.|few
CASSPTYMYNEQFF
TGTGCCAGCAGCCCTACGTATATGTACAATGAGCAGTTCTTC
>TRBV27|TRBJ2-5|TRBD2|few
CASSELAGGLGQTQYF
TGTGCCAGCAGCGAGCTAGCGGGGGGACTCGGGCAGACCCAGTACTTC
>TRBV6-5|TRBJ2-2|.|.
CASRKQATGELFF
TGTGCCAGCAGGAAACAGGCCACCGGGGAGCTGTTTTTT
>TRBV7-3|TRBJ2-3|.|.
CASSLTGVKPDTQYF
TGTGCCAGCAGCTTAACAGGAGTAAAGCCAGATACGCAGTATTTT
>TRBV10-3|TRBJ2-7|.|many
CAISESKNKYEQYF
TGTGCCATCAGTGAGTCGAAGAACAAATACGAGCAGTACTTC
>TRBV20-1|TRBJ2-5|.|.
CSAQSLGVETQYF
TGCAGTGCTCAAAGCTTAGGGGTAGAGACCCAGTACTTC
>TRBV6-1|TRBJ1-5|TRBD1|once
CAIQGGLYSNQPQHF
TGTGCCATTCAGGGGGGCCTTTATAGCAATCAGCCCCAGCATTTT
>TRBV4-3|TRBJ2-1|.|.
CASSQRAPGAGHGFYNEQFF
TGCGCCAGCAGCCAACGCGCGCCGGGAGCAGGGCACGGGTTTTACAATGAGCAGTTCTTC
>TRBV27|TRBJ2-3|.|.
CASSFKRPGTDTQYF
TGTGCCAGCAGTTTCAAGAGGCCCGGCACAGATACGCAGTATTTT
>TRBV7-2|TRBJ1-2|.|.
CASSLAYENGYTF
TGTGCCAGCAGCTTAGCGTACGAAAATGGCTACACCTTC
>TRBV20-1|TRBJ2-3|.|.
CSASGAPDTQYF
TGCAGTGCTAGCGGGGCCCCAGATACGCAGTATTTT
>TRBV30|TRBJ2-7|.|.
CAWSHRLDEQYF
TGTGCCTGGAGCCACAGATTAGACGAGCAGTACTTC
>TRBV7-2|TRBJ1-4|.|.
CASSPRRGDGEKLFF
TGTGCCAGCAGCCCAAGGAGGGGGGACGGTGAAAAACTGTTTTTT
>TRBV7-3|TRBJ2-3|.|.
CASSSTGNPDTQYF
TGTGCCAGCAGCTCAACAGGGAACCCAGATACGCAGTATTTT
>TRBV5-1|TRBJ1-2|TRBD1|.
CASSLVKTGSGLYGYTF
TGCGCCAGCAGCTTGGTGAAGACAGGGTCGGGCCTTTATGGCTACACCTTC
>TRBV20-1|TRBJ2-7|TRBD1|.
CSASYRGPTWGEQYF
TGCAGTGCTAGTTACAGGGGGCCCACCTGGGGCGAGCAGTACTTC
>TRBV27|TRBJ2-7|.|.
CASSYGMTYEQYF
TGTGCCAGCAGTTACGGGATGACCTACGAGCAGTACTTC
>TRBV10-3|TRBJ2-5|TRBD2|.
CAISGLAATEGTQYF
TGTGCCATCAGTGGTCTAGCGGCCACAGAGGGGACCCAGTACTTC